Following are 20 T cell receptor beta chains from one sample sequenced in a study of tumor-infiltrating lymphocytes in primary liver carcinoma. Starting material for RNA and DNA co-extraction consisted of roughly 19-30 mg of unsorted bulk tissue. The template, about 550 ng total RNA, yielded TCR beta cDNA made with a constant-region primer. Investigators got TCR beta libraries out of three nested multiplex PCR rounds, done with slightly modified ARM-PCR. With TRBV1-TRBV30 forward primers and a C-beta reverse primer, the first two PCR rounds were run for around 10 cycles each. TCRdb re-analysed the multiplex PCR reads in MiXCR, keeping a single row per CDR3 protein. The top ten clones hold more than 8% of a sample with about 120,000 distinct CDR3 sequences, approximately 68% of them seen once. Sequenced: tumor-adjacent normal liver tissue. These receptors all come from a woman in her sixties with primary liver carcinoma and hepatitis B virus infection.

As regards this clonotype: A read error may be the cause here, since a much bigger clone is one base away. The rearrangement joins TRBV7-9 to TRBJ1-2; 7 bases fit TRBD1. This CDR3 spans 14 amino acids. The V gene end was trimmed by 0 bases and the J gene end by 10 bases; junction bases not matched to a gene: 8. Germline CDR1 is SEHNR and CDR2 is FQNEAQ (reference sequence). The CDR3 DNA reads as TGTGCCAGCAGCTTAGCCACAGGGGATGGTGACTACACCTTC. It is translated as CASSLATGDGDYTF.

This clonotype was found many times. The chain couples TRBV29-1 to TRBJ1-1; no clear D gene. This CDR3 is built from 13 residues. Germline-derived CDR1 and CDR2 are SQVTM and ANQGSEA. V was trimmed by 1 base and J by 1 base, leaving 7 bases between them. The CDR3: CSVEAAPNTEAFF. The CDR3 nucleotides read TGCAGCGTTGAAGCGGCCCCGAACACTGAAGCTTTCTTT.

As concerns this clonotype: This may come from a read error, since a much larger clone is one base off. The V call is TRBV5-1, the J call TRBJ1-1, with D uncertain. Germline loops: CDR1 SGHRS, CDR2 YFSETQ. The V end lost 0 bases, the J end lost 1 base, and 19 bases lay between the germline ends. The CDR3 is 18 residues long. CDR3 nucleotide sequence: TGCGCCAGCAGCTTGGATTATTTGACGGCCGCGGGGAACACTGAAGCTTTCTTT. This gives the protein CASSLDYLTAAGNTEAFF.

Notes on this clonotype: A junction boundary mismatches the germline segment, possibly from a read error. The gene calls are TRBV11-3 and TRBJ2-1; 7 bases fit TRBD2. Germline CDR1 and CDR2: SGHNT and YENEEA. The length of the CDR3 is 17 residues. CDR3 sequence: CPSSLGRGEWGVVEQFF. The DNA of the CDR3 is TGTCCCAGCAGCTTAGGTCGGGGGGAGTGGGGTGTCGTTGAGCAATTCTTC.

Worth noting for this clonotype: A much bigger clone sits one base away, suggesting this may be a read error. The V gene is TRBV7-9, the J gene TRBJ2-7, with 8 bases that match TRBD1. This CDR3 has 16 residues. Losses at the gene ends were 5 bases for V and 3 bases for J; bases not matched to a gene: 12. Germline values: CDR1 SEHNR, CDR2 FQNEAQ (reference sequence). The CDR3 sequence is CASSRGPGQVNYEQYF. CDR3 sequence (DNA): TGTGCCAGCAGCCGGGGCCCGGGACAGGTCAACTACGAGCAGTACTTC.

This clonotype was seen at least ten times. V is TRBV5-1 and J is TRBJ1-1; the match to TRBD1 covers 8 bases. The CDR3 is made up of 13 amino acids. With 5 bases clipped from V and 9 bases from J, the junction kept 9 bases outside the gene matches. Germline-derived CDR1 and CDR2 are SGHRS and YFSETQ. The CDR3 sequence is CASRGQDLAKAFF. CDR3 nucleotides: TGCGCCAGCAGGGGACAGGACCTGGCGAAAGCTTTCTTT.

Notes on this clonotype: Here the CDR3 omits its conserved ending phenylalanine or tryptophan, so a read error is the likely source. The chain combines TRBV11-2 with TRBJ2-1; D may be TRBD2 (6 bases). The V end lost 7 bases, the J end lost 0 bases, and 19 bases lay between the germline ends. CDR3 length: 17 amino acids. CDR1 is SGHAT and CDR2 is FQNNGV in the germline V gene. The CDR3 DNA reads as TGTGCCAGCACTCCAGCGGGTTTAGGGGACTCCTACAATGAGCAGTTCTCC. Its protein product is CASTPAGLGDSYNEQFS.

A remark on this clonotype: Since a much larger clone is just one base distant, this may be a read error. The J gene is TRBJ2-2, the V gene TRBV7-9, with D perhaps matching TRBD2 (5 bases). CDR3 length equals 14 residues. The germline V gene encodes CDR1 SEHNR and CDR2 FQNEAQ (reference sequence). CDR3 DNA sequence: TGTGCCAGCAGCTATGGCGCGAACACCGGGGAGCTGCTTTTT. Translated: CASSYGANTGELLF.

The CDR3: CASSIDSKNTEAFF. As DNA, the CDR3 is TGTGCCAGCAGCATAGACAGTAAGAACACTGAAGCTTTCTTT. The rearrangement uses TRBV9 and TRBJ1-1, with D perhaps TRBD1 (5 bases). The V gene lost 4 bases and the J gene lost 1 base, with 11 bases spanning the gap. Germline V gene sequence: CDR1 SGDLS, CDR2 YYNGEE. The CDR3 runs 14 residues.

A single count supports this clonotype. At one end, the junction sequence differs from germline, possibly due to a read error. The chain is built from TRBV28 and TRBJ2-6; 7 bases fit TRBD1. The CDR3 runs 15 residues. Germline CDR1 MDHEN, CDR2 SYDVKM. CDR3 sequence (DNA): TGTGCCACTATGGGACAGCGCTCTGGGGCCAGCGTCCTGACTTTC. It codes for CATMGQRSGASVLTF.

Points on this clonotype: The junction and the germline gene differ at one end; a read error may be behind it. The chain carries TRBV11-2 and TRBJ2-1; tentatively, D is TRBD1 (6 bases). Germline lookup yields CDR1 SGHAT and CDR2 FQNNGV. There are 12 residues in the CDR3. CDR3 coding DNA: TGTACCAGCAGCCGGACAGAAAATGAGCAGTTATTC. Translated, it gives CTSSRTENEQLF.

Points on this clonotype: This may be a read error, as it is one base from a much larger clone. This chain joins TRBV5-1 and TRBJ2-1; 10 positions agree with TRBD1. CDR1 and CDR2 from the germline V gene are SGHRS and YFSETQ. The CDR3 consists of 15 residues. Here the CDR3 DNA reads TGCGCCAGCAGCCTAGGTACCGGGACAGGGGATGAGCAGCTCTTC. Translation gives CASSLGTGTGDEQLF.

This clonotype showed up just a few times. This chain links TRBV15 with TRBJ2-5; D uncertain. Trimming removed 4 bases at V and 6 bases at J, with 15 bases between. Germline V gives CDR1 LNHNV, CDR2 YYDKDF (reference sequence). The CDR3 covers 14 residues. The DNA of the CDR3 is TGTGCCACCAGCAACGTTATAGCTGTCCAGACCCAGTACTTC. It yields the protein CATSNVIAVQTQYF. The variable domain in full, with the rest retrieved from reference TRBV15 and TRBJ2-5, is DAMVIQNPRYQVTQFGKPVTLSCSQTLNHNVMYWYQQKSSQAPKLLFHYYDKDFNNEADTPDNFQSRRPNTSFCFLDIRSPGLGDTAMYLCATSNVIAVQTQYFGPGTRLLVL.

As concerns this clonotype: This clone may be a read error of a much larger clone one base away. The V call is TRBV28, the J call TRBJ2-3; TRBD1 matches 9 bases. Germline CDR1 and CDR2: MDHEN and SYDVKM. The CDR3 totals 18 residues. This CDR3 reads CACSLRDRVLTRADTQYF. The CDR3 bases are TGTGCCTGCAGTTTACGGGACAGGGTCCTCACACGGGCAGATACGCAGTATTTT.

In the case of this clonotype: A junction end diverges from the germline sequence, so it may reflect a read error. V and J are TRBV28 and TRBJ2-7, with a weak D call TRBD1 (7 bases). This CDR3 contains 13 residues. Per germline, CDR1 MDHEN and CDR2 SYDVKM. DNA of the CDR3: TGTGTCAGCAGCGAACAGGGGAGGTACGAGCAGTACTTC. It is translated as CVSSEQGRYEQYF.

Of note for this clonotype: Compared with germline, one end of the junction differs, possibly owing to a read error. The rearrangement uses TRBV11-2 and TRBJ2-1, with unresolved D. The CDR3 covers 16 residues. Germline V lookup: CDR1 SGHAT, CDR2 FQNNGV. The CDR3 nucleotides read TGTGCCAGCAGCTTACTGAATCGCTTAGGGCGGCTTAAAGAGCAGTTC. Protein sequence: CASSLLNRLGRLKEQF. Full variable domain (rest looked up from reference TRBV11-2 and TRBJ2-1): EAGVAQSPRYKIIEKRQSVAFWCNPISGHATLYWYQQILGQGPKLLIQFQNNGVVDDSQLPKDRFSAERLKGVDSTLKIQPAKLEDSAVYLCASSLLNRLGRLKEQFGPGTRLTVL.

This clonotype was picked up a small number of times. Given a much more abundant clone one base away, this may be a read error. CDR3 amino acids: CASSQEGSNQPQYF. As DNA, the CDR3 is TGTGCCAGCAGCCAAGAGGGGAGCAATCAGCCCCAGTATTTT. The rearrangement uses TRBV14 and TRBJ1-5, with D perhaps TRBD2 (5 bases). The DNA matches TRBJ2-3 better at its end, which makes the J call doubtful. The CDR3 sequence is 14 residues long. Germline V gene sequence: CDR1 SGHDN, CDR2 FVKESK.

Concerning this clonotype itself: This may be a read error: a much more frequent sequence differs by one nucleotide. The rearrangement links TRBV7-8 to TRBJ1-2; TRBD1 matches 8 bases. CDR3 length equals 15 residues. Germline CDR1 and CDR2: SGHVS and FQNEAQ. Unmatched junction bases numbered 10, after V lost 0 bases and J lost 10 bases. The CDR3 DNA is TGTGCCAGCAGCTTAGCGGGATTGGCAGGGGGCGTCTACACCTTC. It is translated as CASSLAGLAGGVYTF. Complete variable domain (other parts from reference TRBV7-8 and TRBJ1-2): GAGVSQSPRYKVAKRGQDVALRCDPISGHVSLFWYQQALGQGPEFLTYFQNEAQLDKSGLPSDRFFAERPEGSVSTLKIQRTQQEDSAVYLCASSLAGLAGGVYTFGSGTRLTVV.

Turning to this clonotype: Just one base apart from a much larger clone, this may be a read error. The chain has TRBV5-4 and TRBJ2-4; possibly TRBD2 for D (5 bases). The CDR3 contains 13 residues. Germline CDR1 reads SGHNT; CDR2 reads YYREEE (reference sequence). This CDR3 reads CASSLVRENIQCF. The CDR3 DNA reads TGTGCCAGCAGCTTGGTTCGGGAAAACATTCAGTGCTTC.

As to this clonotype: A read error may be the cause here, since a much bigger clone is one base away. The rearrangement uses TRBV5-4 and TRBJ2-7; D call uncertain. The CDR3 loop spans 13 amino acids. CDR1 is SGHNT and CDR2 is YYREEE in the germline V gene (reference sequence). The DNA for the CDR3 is TGTGCCGGCAGCTTGGGTAGCTCCTACGAGCAGTACTTC. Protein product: CAGSLGSSYEQYF.